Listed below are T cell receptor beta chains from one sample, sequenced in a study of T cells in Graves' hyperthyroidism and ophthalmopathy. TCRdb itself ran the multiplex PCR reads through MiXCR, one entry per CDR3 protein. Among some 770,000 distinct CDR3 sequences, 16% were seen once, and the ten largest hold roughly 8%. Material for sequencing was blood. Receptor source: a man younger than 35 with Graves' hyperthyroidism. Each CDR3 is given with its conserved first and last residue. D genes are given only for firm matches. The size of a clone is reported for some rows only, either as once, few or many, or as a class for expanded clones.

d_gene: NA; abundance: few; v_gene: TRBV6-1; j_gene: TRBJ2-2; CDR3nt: TGTGCCAGCAGTGAATTGGGGGACACCGGGGAGCTGTTTTTT; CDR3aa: CASSELGDTGELFF
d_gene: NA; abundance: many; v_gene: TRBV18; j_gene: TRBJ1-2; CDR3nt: TGTGCCAGCTCAAGGACGGCAACTAACTATGGCTACACCTTC; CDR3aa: CASSRTATNYGYTF
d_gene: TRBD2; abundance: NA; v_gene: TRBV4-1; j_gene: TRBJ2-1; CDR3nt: TGCGCCAGCAGCCAAGAAGGGCCAGCGGGAGCCTATGAGCAGTTCTTC; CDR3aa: CASSQEGPAGAYEQFF
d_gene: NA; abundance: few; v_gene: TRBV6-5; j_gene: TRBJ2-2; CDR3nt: TGTGCCAGCAGTTTCCAATTGGGCGGGGAGCTGTTTTTT; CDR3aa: CASSFQLGGELFF
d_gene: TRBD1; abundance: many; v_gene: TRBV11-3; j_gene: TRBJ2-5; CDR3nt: TGTGCCAGCAGCCCTTGGACAGGGTTCGGGACGGAGACCCAGTACTTC; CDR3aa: CASSPWTGFGTETQYF
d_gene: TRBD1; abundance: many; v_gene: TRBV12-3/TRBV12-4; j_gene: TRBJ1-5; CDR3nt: TGTGCCAGCAGTTTAGGAGACAGGGTGCATCAGCCCCAGCATTTT; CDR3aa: CASSLGDRVHQPQHF
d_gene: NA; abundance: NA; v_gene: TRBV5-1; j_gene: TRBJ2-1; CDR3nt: TGCGCCAGCAGCTTCACTAGGACCCGCCCCAATGAGCAGTTCTTC; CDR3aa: CASSFTRTRPNEQFF
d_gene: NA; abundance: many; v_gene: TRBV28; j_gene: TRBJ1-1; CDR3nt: TGTGCCAGCAGAACCGTGGGGGGTACTGAAGCTTTCTTT; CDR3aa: CASRTVGGTEAFF
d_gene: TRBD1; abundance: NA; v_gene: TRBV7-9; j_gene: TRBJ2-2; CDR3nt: TGTGCCAGCAGCAACCTACCGGGACAGGGGACAAACACCGGGGAGCTGTTTTTT; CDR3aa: CASSNLPGQGTNTGELFF
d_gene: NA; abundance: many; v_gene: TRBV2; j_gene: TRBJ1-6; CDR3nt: TGTGCCAGCAATACCGAACAGAATTCACCCCTCCACTTT; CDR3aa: CASNTEQNSPLHF
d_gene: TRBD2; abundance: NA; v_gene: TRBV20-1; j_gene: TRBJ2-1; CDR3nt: TGCAGTGCTCCCCCAGGCGTAGCGGGAGGGCCCCTGTTCTTC; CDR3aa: CSAPPGVAGGPLFF
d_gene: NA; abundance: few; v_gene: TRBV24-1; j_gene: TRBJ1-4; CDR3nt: TGTGCCACCAGTGATTCCAGGGAAACTAATGAAAAACTGTTTTTT; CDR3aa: CATSDSRETNEKLFF
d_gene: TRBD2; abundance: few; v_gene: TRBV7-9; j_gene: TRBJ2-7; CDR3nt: TGTGCCAGCAGCCCACCCTTGGTAGCGGGAGTCGGATACGAGCAGTACTTC; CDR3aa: CASSPPLVAGVGYEQYF
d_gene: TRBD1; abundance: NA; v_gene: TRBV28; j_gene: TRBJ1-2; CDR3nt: TGTGCCAGCAGTTTAACAGGGGAACTTGCAGAGTATGGCTACACCTTC; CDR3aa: CASSLTGELAEYGYTF
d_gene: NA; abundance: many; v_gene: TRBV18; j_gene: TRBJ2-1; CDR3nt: TGTGCCAGCTCGTTTGACCCTGCTGATGAGCAGTTCTTC; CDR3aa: CASSFDPADEQFF
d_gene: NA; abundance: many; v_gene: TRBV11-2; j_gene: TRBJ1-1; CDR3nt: TGTGCCAGCAGCTTAGGTTCAGGGCTGAACACTGAAGCTTTCTTT; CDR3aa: CASSLGSGLNTEAFF
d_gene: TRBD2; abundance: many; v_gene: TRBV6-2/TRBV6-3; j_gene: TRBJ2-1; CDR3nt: TGTGCCAGCAGTTACCAAGGGACTAGCCAATACAATGAGCAGTTCTTC; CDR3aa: CASSYQGTSQYNEQFF
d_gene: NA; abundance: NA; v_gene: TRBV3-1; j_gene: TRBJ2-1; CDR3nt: TGTGCCAGCAGCCAAGAGGGTAGTTTTGAGCAGTTCTTC; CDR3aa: CASSQEGSFEQFF
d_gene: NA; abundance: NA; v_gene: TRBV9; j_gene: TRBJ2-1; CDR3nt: TGTGCCAGCAGCGAAAGGGGTACAACCAATGAGCAGTTCTTC; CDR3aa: CASSERGTTNEQFF
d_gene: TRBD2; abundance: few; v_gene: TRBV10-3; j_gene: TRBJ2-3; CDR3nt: TGTGCCATCAGTGAGTCGGCCCTAGCGGGTATAGACACAGATACGCAGTATTTT; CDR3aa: CAISESALAGIDTDTQYF
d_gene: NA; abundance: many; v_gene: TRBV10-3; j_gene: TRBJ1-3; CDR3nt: TGTGCCATCAGTGAGTCAACGGGGGCAGACACCATATATTTT; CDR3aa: CAISESTGADTIYF